This T cell receptor (beta chain) was identified during a study of T cells after yellow fever vaccination. Background on the study: Researchers used SMART-Seq v4 Ultra Low Input to prepare fractions that had low cell numbers.

On this clonotype itself: Its antigen is unidentified.

Findings of the study overall: Any FACS-sorted repertoire could hold abundant clonotypes that contaminate it from the bulk population. Most primary-vaccination clones recurred post-booster (approximately 95% CD4, 88% CD8).

Trimming shortened V by 3 bases and J by 6 bases, and 13 bases separated the two germline ends. Germline V gene sequence: CDR1 KGHDR, CDR2 SFDVKD. The CDR3 has 14 residues. It was through 5'RACE template switching that TCR cDNA was made, with a universal primer site and UMIs added. MiXCR, applied by TCRdb to the 5' RACE reads, yields one record per CDR3 protein. The sample carries around 300,000 distinct CDR3 sequences, approximately 4% recorded once. This sequence was found in a man aged 18 to 35 who received the YFV17D yellow fever vaccine. The source was PBMCs, collected 5 days after the yellow fever booster vaccination. The rearrangement links TRBV24-1 to TRBJ1-2; D remains unclear. The CDR3 coding sequence is TGTGCCACCAGTGATCGAAATCCCCCCCATGGCTACACCTTC. Its translation: CATSDRNPPHGYTF.